This is a list of T cell receptor beta chains from one sample in a study of graft-versus-host responses after intestinal transplantation. No antigens are known for them. The data were produced by immunoSEQ multiplex PCR, yet TCRdb's version contains in-frame clones alone and is incomplete. The sample lists about 41,000 clones; roughly 95% were seen once. The sample here was unstimulated CD8+ T cells sorted from spleen or lymph node cells, taken before transplant. These receptors came from a human donor who was the organ donor for an intestinal transplant. The CDR3 runs from the conserved cysteine through the conserved F or W. Fields, in order: D gene, J gene, V gene, clone size, CDR3 protein, CDR3 DNA. The D gene is left open where the match is weak. Size is stated for part of the rows, as once, few or many counts, or as a class when the clone is expanded.

TRBD1 | TRBJ2-7 | TRBV10-3 | - | CAISEDPGQDYEQYF | TGTGCCATCAGTGAAGACCCGGGACAGGACTACGAGCAGTACTTC
- | TRBJ2-1 | TRBV19 | - | CASSIDGYNEQFF | TGTGCCAGTAGTATAGACGGGTACAATGAGCAGTTCTTC
- | TRBJ1-1 | TRBV7-6 | - | CASSYDMNTEAFF | TGTGCCAGCAGCTATGACATGAACACTGAAGCTTTCTTT
TRBD1 | TRBJ1-1 | TRBV9 | - | CASSPGTGLTEAFF | TGTGCCAGCAGCCCCGGGACAGGGCTCACTGAAGCTTTCTTT
TRBD1 | TRBJ1-3 | TRBV30 | - | CAWSVRSGDRGLGNTIYF | TGTGCCTGGAGTGTTAGGTCGGGGGACAGGGGGCTTGGAAACACCATATATTTT
- | TRBJ2-3 | TRBV11-2 | - | CASRRLGLIAQYF | TGTGCCAGCAGACGGTTGGGACTCATCGCGCAGTATTTT
- | TRBJ1-1 | TRBV11-2 | - | CASSFVQGENTEAFF | TGTGCCAGCAGCTTCGTACAAGGAGAGAACACTGAAGCTTTCTTT
- | TRBJ1-6 | TRBV7-2 | - | CASSLVDRFSPLHF | TGTGCCAGCAGCTTAGTGGACAGATTCTCACCCCTCCACTTT
- | TRBJ2-1 | TRBV7-8 | - | CASSLVIPQLTEQFF | TGTGCCAGCAGCTTAGTTATCCCCCAGCTTACTGAGCAGTTCTTC
- | TRBJ2-3 | TRBV4-3 | - | CASSQGQTAYSTDTQYF | TGCGCCAGCAGCCAAGGTCAGACAGCCTATAGCACAGATACGCAGTATTTT
- | TRBJ2-7 | TRBV5-1 | - | CASSGGSYEQYF | TGCGCCAGCAGTGGAGGCTCCTACGAGCAGTACTTC
- | TRBJ2-7 | TRBV4-2 | - | CASSPLGGQRPYEQYF | TGTGCCAGCAGCCCATTAGGTGGACAGCGCCCCTACGAGCAGTACTTC
- | TRBJ1-1 | TRBV30 | - | CAGDQGPNTEAFF | TGTGCCGGAGATCAGGGCCCGAACACTGAAGCTTTCTTT
- | TRBJ2-4 | TRBV7-9 | - | CASSLVRENIQYF | TGTGCCAGCAGCTTAGTCAGGGAGAACATTCAGTACTTC
- | TRBJ1-5 | TRBV6-1 | once | CASSSAVYSNQPQHF | TGTGCCAGCAGTAGTGCCGTTTATAGCAATCAGCCCCAGCATTTT
TRBD2 | TRBJ2-3 | TRBV7-2 | - | CASSSIRASGGATQYF | TGTGCCAGCAGCTCTATAAGGGCTAGCGGGGGGGCGACGCAGTATTTT
- | TRBJ1-2 | TRBV10-2 | - | CASSEGRLGLSYGYTF | TGCGCCAGCAGTGAGGGTAGACTAGGGCTTTCCTATGGCTACACCTTC
- | TRBJ1-2 | TRBV2 | - | CASSGTNYGYTF | TGTGCCAGCAGTGGTACCAACTATGGCTACACCTTC
- | TRBJ1-6 | TRBV5-1 | - | CASSLYRGPNSPLHF | TGCGCCAGCAGCTTGTATAGGGGTCCTAATTCACCCCTCCACTTT
- | TRBJ1-1 | TRBV9 | - | CASSVLVNTEAFF | TGTGCCAGCAGCGTATTGGTGAACACTGAAGCTTTCTTT
TRBD1 | TRBJ1-1 | TRBV29-1 | - | CSGGAAGRGRKTEAFF | TGCAGCGGGGGGGCAGCGGGCAGGGGGCGAAAAACTGAAGCTTTCTTT
TRBD2 | TRBJ2-2 | TRBV19 | - | CASGRLAGGPGELFF | TGTGCCAGTGGGAGGCTAGCGGGGGGACCTGGGGAGCTGTTTTTT
- | TRBJ2-5 | TRBV6-5 | - | CASSYTRLPTQYF | TGTGCCAGCAGTTACACCCGACTACCTACCCAGTACTTC
TRBD2 | TRBJ2-3 | TRBV11-2 | once | CASSLLAGHTDTQYF | TGTGCCAGCAGCTTACTAGCGGGGCACACAGATACGCAGTATTTT
- | TRBJ1-2 | TRBV13 | - | CASSLGSANYGYTF | TGTGCCAGCAGCTTGGGATCTGCTAACTATGGCTACACCTTC
- | TRBJ2-3 | TRBV6-1 | - | CASSVRDSSHTDTQYF | TGTGCCAGCAGTGTAAGGGACTCCTCCCACACAGATACGCAGTATTTT
- | TRBJ1-2 | TRBV5-1 | - | CASSLDLPFRGYTF | TGCGCCAGCAGCTTGGACTTACCCTTTCGTGGCTACACCTTC
- | TRBJ2-1 | TRBV7-2 | - | CASSYNEQFF | TGTGCCAGCAGTTACAATGAGCAGTTCTTC
- | TRBJ1-2 | TRBV4-2 | - | CASRGQDLSNYGYTF | TGTGCCAGCAGAGGGCAGGACTTATCTAACTATGGCTACACCTTC
TRBD2 | TRBJ2-7 | TRBV2 | - | CASSETGGPFEQYF | TGTGCCAGCAGTGAAACGGGGGGGCCGTTCGAGCAGTACTTC
TRBD1 | TRBJ2-7 | TRBV9 | once | CASSVAGQGAHEQYF | TGTGCCAGCAGCGTAGCCGGACAGGGGGCCCACGAGCAGTACTTC
- | TRBJ2-7 | TRBV2 | - | CASSGLSGEGGEQYF | TGTGCCAGCAGTGGGCTGTCGGGGGAAGGGGGCGAGCAGTACTTC
TRBD2 | TRBJ2-5 | TRBV6-6 | - | CASRAGVGETQYF | TGTGCCAGCAGGGCGGGGGTAGGGGAGACCCAGTACTTC
- | TRBJ2-1 | TRBV7-3 | - | CASSLTSSFDEQFF | TGTGCCAGCAGCTTAACGAGCAGTTTCGATGAGCAGTTCTTC
TRBD2 | TRBJ2-1 | TRBV29-1 | - | CSVEGGVNNEQFF | TGCAGCGTTGAGGGGGGGGTGAACAATGAGCAGTTCTTC
TRBD2 | TRBJ2-3 | TRBV12-5 | - | CASGLVFGGSHTDTQYF | TGTGCTAGTGGTTTGGTATTCGGGGGGTCCCACACAGATACGCAGTATTTT
TRBD2 | TRBJ2-1 | TRBV5-6 | - | CASGLWTSGGEQFF | TGTGCCAGCGGCTTGTGGACTAGCGGGGGGGAGCAGTTCTTC
TRBD1 | TRBJ2-7 | TRBV7-9 | few | CASSTPSGTGSYEQYF | TGTGCCAGCAGCACGCCGTCCGGGACAGGGTCCTACGAGCAGTACTTC
- | TRBJ2-7 | TRBV2 | - | CASSEGFRAEQYF | TGTGCCAGCAGTGAGGGATTTCGTGCCGAGCAGTACTTC
- | TRBJ1-1 | TRBV4-1 | - | CASSHKGPEMNTEAFF | TGCGCCAGCAGCCACAAGGGTCCAGAGATGAACACTGAAGCTTTCTTT